A single sample is the source of the 29 T cell receptor beta chains below, sequenced in a study of CD4 T cells in relation to SARS-CoV-2 and coronaviruses. The antigens these receptors bind are not known. Clones were read by immunoSEQ multiplex PCR, and TCRdb kept only the in-frame ones, dropping some. The sample yields over 20,000 clones, 73% seen once. Unexposed donor CD4+ T cells date from about 2011-2018, before the COVID-19 pandemic. The cells were cultured for less than twelve days before CD4+ T cells were isolated. Material for sequencing was CD4+ T cells from PBMCs, cultured in vitro. These receptors all come from a human donor in good health.

The chain couples TRBV5-1 to TRBJ1-2, with 8 bases fitting TRBD1. Germline loops: CDR1 SGHRS, CDR2 YFSETQ. V lost 1 base and J lost 6; bases outside the gene matches: 5. CDR3 length: 14 residues. The CDR3 region is CASSLTTGENGYTF. The DNA for the CDR3 is TGCGCCAGCAGCTTGACGACAGGGGAAAATGGCTACACCTTC.

The V gene is TRBV10-1, the J gene TRBJ1-1, with D possibly TRBD1 on 5 matching bases. CDR1 and CDR2 (germline): WNHNN, SYGVQD (reference sequence). The CDR3 is made up of 13 amino acids. The V gene lost 6 bases and the J gene lost 0 bases, with 8 bases spanning the gap. The CDR3 bases are TGCGCCAGCAGATGGGACTTGAACACTGAAGCTTTCTTT. It encodes CASRWDLNTEAFF.

This clone was seen more than once but under ten times. The chain joins TRBV30 to TRBJ1-3, with TRBD1 as a possible D gene (6 bases). Germline V gene sequence: CDR1 GTSNPN, CDR2 SVGIG (reference sequence). This CDR3 has 15 residues. Trimming stripped 4 bases from V and 0 bases from J, with 13 bases between. The CDR3 region is CAWTGTRISGNTIYF. CDR3 nucleotide sequence: TGTGCCTGGACCGGGACAAGGATCTCTGGAAACACCATATATTTT.

The rearrangement uses TRBV4-1 and TRBJ1-1; 7 bases align to TRBD1. V trimming: 4 bases; J trimming: 3 bases; junction bases outside the gene matches: 8. Germline-derived CDR1 and CDR2 are MGHRA and YSYEKL. The CDR3 covers 15 residues. The CDR3 is CASSPGGGGDTEAFF. The CDR3 DNA sequence: TGCGCCAGCAGCCCTGGGGGAGGGGGCGACACTGAAGCTTTCTTT.

The chain has TRBV20-1 and TRBJ1-4; D not resolved. Per the germline V gene, CDR1 is DFQATT and CDR2 is SNEGSKA (reference sequence). Trimming stripped 3 bases from V and 7 bases from J, with 6 bases between. The CDR3 covers 11 residues. For the CDR3, the DNA is TGCAGTGCTAGTTCTTCTGAAAAACTGTTTTTT. Residues: CSASSSEKLFF.

This clone has more than one count but fewer than ten. The chain couples TRBV12-3 or TRBV12-4 to TRBJ1-2; D gene ambiguous. Trimming left V 3 bases short and J 8 bases short, with 13 bases between. The CDR3 length is 13 residues. CDR3 in DNA: TGTGCCAGCAGTTTCCTATCACGCGACGGCTACACCTTC. This translates into CASSFLSRDGYTF.

The chain is built from TRBV6-5 and TRBJ2-7, with D possibly TRBD1 on 5 matching bases. Trimming left V 5 bases short and J 2 bases short, with 10 bases between. The CDR3 spans 13 residues. From germline, CDR1 is MNHEY and CDR2 SVGAGI. The CDR3 DNA is TGTGCCAGCAGTATCATGACAGCCTACGAGCAGTACTTC. Translated, it gives CASSIMTAYEQYF.

The chain joins TRBV29-1 to TRBJ2-7; 9 bases agree with TRBD2. Per germline, CDR1 SQVTM and CDR2 ANQGSEA. The CDR3 is 15 residues long. Germline trimming cut 4 bases from V and 2 bases from J; bases unmatched to any gene: 9. CDR3 sequence (DNA): TGCAGCGTTGCAGTGGGGGCTAGCGGGACCTACGAGCAGTACTTC. As protein: CSVAVGASGTYEQYF.

This chain links TRBV18 with TRBJ1-1; D might be TRBD1 (5 bases). Deletions cut 5 bases from V and 1 base from J, with 11 bases between. The CDR3 consists of 14 residues. Per germline, CDR1 KGHSH and CDR2 LQKENI. CDR3 sequence (DNA): TGTGCCAGCTCAGGGGGAGGGGAGAACACTGAAGCTTTCTTT. This codes for CASSGGGENTEAFF.

This sequence joins TRBV30 and TRBJ2-3, with D possibly matching TRBD2 (6 bases). The CDR3 covers 16 residues. Trimming removed 0 bases at V and 5 bases at J, with 18 bases between. Germline CDR1 is GTSNPN and CDR2 is SVGIG (reference sequence). This CDR3 reads CAWSVRLRRELDTQYF. In nucleotides, the CDR3 is TGTGCCTGGAGTGTAAGATTAAGGAGGGAACTAGATACGCAGTATTTT.

This clone was picked up one time. The chain carries TRBV3-1 (or the pseudogene TRBV3-2) and TRBJ1-1, with 8 positions matching TRBD1. The germline CDR1 and CDR2 sequences are LGHDT and YNNKEL (reference sequence). With 0 bases clipped from V and 0 bases from J, the junction kept 6 bases outside the gene matches. This CDR3 is 17 amino acids long. The CDR3 is CASSQDRTGFMNTEAFF. DNA of the CDR3: TGTGCCAGCAGCCAAGACCGGACAGGGTTTATGAACACTGAAGCTTTCTTT.

The chain couples TRBV6-5 to TRBJ1-4; 9 bases fit TRBD1. Germline-derived CDR1 and CDR2 are MNHEY and SVGAGI. This CDR3 is built from 15 residues. J lost 3 bases, V lost 6 bases, and 5 bases had no gene match. The CDR3 region is CASRPGTGPNEKLFF. In DNA form, the CDR3 reads TGTGCCAGCAGGCCCGGGACAGGGCCTAATGAAAAACTGTTTTTT.

This chain uses TRBV27 with TRBJ1-2; possible D gene TRBD1, 5 bases. The CDR3 runs 15 residues. CDR1 MNHEY and CDR2 SMNVEV come from the germline V gene (reference sequence). V lost 6 bases, J lost 8 bases, and 22 bases lay in between. DNA of the CDR3: TGTGCCAGCAGCCGAAATCCCACCAGGGAAGGCGGCTACACCTTC. Its protein is CASSRNPTREGGYTF.

The V call is TRBV2, the J call TRBJ2-6; 8 nucleotides align to TRBD2. CDR1 is SNHLY and CDR2 is FYNNEI in the germline V gene. With 7 bases clipped from V and 2 bases from J, the junction kept 10 bases outside the gene matches. The CDR3 totals 17 residues. The CDR3 spells CASTPWVAGTGANVLTF. The CDR3 nucleotides are TGTGCCAGCACTCCCTGGGTAGCGGGAACTGGGGCCAACGTCCTGACTTTC. Full variable domain (outside the CDR3, taken from reference TRBV2 and TRBJ2-6): EPEVTQTPSHQVTQMGQEVILRCVPISNHLYFYWYRQILGQKVEFLVSFYNNEISEKSEIFDDQFSVERPDGSNFTLKIRSTKLEDSAMYFCASTPWVAGTGANVLTFGAGSRLTVL.

The chain uses TRBV12-5 and TRBJ2-1, with 11 bases identical to TRBD2. This CDR3 has 19 amino acids. The V segment lost 0 bases and the J segment 4 bases; nucleotides outside the gene matches: 11. Germline V gene lookup returns CDR1 LGHNT and CDR2 FRNRAP. CDR3 sequence reads: CASGLVPRWTSGLYNEQFF. CDR3 DNA: TGTGCTAGTGGTTTGGTACCCCGGTGGACTAGCGGGCTATACAATGAGCAGTTCTTC.

This CDR3 is CASSPSRENEQFF. The CDR3 bases are TGTGCCAGCTCACCTTCCCGGGAGAATGAGCAGTTCTTC. The V and J genes are TRBV18 and TRBJ2-1; D is possibly TRBD2 (6 bases). Germline loops: CDR1 KGHSH, CDR2 LQKENI. There are 13 residues in the CDR3. V was cut by 3 bases and J by 7 bases, with 10 bases left in between.

This rearrangement joins TRBV12-3 or TRBV12-4 to TRBJ2-1; D remains ambiguous. Trimming stripped 4 bases from V and 5 bases from J, with 6 bases between. CDR3 length: 12 amino acids. CDR3 sequence reads: CASSSRNNEQFF. CDR3 bases: TGTGCCAGCAGTTCACGAAACAATGAGCAGTTCTTC.

V gene TRBV2 combines with J gene TRBJ1-3, with 8 positions matching TRBD1. This CDR3 has 15 amino acids. With 3 bases clipped from V and 4 bases from J, the junction kept 5 bases outside the gene matches. CDR1 is SNHLY and CDR2 is FYNNEI in the germline V gene. CDR3 protein: CASSDRAGGGNTIYF. CDR3 sequence (DNA): TGTGCCAGCAGTGACCGGGCAGGGGGCGGAAACACCATATATTTT.

The rearrangement links TRBV18 to TRBJ2-7; 8 nucleotides align to TRBD1. CDR3 length equals 14 residues. The V gene end was trimmed by 3 bases and the J gene end by 5 bases; junction bases not matched to a gene: 6. CDR1 is KGHSH and CDR2 is LQKENI in the germline V gene. The CDR3 reads CASSPSTGVHEQYF. The DNA for the CDR3 is TGTGCCAGCTCACCCTCGACAGGGGTCCACGAGCAGTACTTC.

The chain recombines TRBV6-6 with TRBJ1-1; D possibly corresponds to TRBD1 (6 bases). CDR3 size: 14 residues. Germline lookup yields CDR1 MNHNY and CDR2 SVGAGI (reference sequence). The germline V and J ends were trimmed by 4 bases and 2 bases, with 11 bases remaining between them. The CDR3 sequence: CASSSTGGNTEAFF. The DNA of the CDR3 is TGTGCCAGCAGTTCGACAGGAGGTAACACTGAAGCTTTCTTT.

The CDR3 sequence: CASSSGRRNTEAFF. As DNA, the CDR3 is TGTGCCAGCAGTTCCGGGAGGAGGAACACTGAAGCTTTCTTT. The chain links TRBV6-5 to TRBJ1-1; D gene uncertain. CDR1 is MNHEY, CDR2 SVGAGI, per germline. V dropped 4 bases and J dropped 1 base, with 10 bases sitting between them. The length of the CDR3 is 14 residues.

The chain couples TRBV5-1 to TRBJ2-3, with TRBD2 identical over 9 bases. Germline V CDR1 and CDR2: SGHRS, YFSETQ. This CDR3 has 16 residues. The J segment lost 5 bases and the V segment lost 5 bases, leaving 12 bases of the junction unmatched. The CDR3 bases are TGCGCCAGCAGAGTCCCGACTAGCGGAGTGGTAGATACGCAGTATTTT. It codes for CASRVPTSGVVDTQYF.

The rearrangement joins TRBV6-2 or TRBV6-3 to TRBJ1-2, with a tentative D call TRBD1 (6 bases). Trimming took 5 bases from V and 0 from J, leaving 16 bases between them. The CDR3 is 16 amino acids. The germline V gene has CDR1 MNHEY and CDR2 SVGEGT. The CDR3 region has the DNA TGTGCCAGCAGTCCCTCCGGGACACAATCTAACTATGGCTACACCTTC. This translates into CASSPSGTQSNYGYTF.

The rearrangement joins TRBV19 to TRBJ1-3; D not resolved. The CDR3 extends over 18 amino acids. The ends were cut back, 8 bases at V and 2 bases at J, with 25 bases in the middle. Germline CDR1 LNHDA, CDR2 SQIVND (reference sequence). This CDR3 reads CASLGPVGWILPGNTIYF. CDR3 coding DNA: TGTGCCAGTTTAGGACCTGTGGGGTGGATTCTACCTGGAAACACCATATATTTT.

V is TRBV7-2 and J is TRBJ1-4; possible D gene TRBD1, 6 bases. The CDR3 contains 15 residues. Germline values: CDR1 SGHTA, CDR2 FQGNSA. Deletions cut 5 bases from V and 7 bases from J, with 17 bases between. CDR3 nucleotides: TGTGCCAGCAGCCCCTCGTGGGGGGCTGGTGAAAAACTGTTTTTT. Its protein is CASSPSWGAGEKLFF.

As DNA, the CDR3 is TGTGCCAGCAGCTACCGATCGGGCCTGGGGAACGTCCTGACTTTC. Translation: CASSYRSGLGNVLTF. This chain connects TRBV7-2 to TRBJ2-6; D not certain. Trimming removed 4 bases from V and 10 bases from J, with 17 bases in between. Germline V gene lookup returns CDR1 SGHTA and CDR2 FQGNSA. CDR3 length equals 15 residues.

The J gene is TRBJ1-1, the V gene TRBV28, with unresolved D. Trimming removed 5 bases from V and 12 bases from J, with 19 bases in between. The CDR3 contains 13 residues. CDR1 and CDR2 (germline): MDHEN, SYDVKM. CDR3: CASSQGSLRTSFF. DNA for the CDR3: TGTGCCAGCAGTCAAGGGTCCTTGCGGACGTCTTTCTTT.

The gene calls are TRBV2 and TRBJ2-1, with D possibly called TRBD1 or TRBD2 (5 bases each). The CDR3 is 13 amino acids. Germline CDR1 reads SNHLY; CDR2 reads FYNNEI. Trimming took 6 bases from V and 6 from J, leaving 12 bases between them. The CDR3 spells CASSGDGFNEQFF. The CDR3 DNA sequence: TGTGCCAGCAGCGGGGACGGATTCAATGAGCAGTTCTTC. Using reference TRBV2 and TRBJ2-1 for the parts outside the CDR3, the full variable domain is EPEVTQTPSHQVTQMGQEVILRCVPISNHLYFYWYRQILGQKVEFLVSFYNNEISEKSEIFDDQFSVERPDGSNFTLKIRSTKLEDSAMYFCASSGDGFNEQFFGPGTRLTVL.

The CDR3 loop reads CAWVDGPGNTIYF. The CDR3 DNA reads as TGTGCCTGGGTTGACGGGCCTGGAAACACCATATATTTT. The genes are TRBV30 and TRBJ1-3; D not resolved. The germline CDR1 and CDR2 sequences are GTSNPN and SVGIG (reference sequence). V was trimmed by 5 bases and J by 2 bases, leaving 10 bases between them. The CDR3 runs 13 residues.